This T cell receptor (beta chain) was retrieved from a study of shared clonotypes between healthy human individuals. Repertoires were generated with immunoSEQ multiplex PCR, while TCRdb's copy carries only in-frame clones and drops some. The sample includes around 2.1 million clones, around 93% of them seen just once. CD45RO-negative, CCR7-positively selected cells formed the naive CD8 fraction, excluding terminally differentiated effector memory CD45RA+ cells. Study findings and constraints: An expected dependence of interdonor clonotype sharing on sequencing depth was noted.

The junction had 12 bases not matched to a gene; V was cut back by 4 bases and J by 3 bases. The length of the CDR3 is 17 residues. The germline V gene has CDR1 SGHTA and CDR2 FQGTGA. Regarding this clone: Its antigen is still unknown.

Material: naive CD8+ T cells from PBMCs. This TCR came from a man younger than 35 in good health. Some clones in this sample may be carry-over from other donors' samples. This chain links TRBV7-3 with TRBJ2-3; 8 bases are shared with TRBD2. The chain's CDR3 is CASSSDPAGEGTDTQYF. CDR3 sequence (DNA): TGTGCCAGCAGCTCGGACCCAGCGGGAGAGGGGACAGATACGCAGTATTTT.